This T cell receptor beta chain was recovered during a study of T cells in Graves' hyperthyroidism and ophthalmopathy. Under 3 months was the duration of disease in ophthalmopathy patients, who also had a Clinical Activity Score of at least 3 and a NOSPECS grade of at least 4. The source material, RNA transcripts, was used to amplify TCR beta CDR3 regions. The TCR CDR3 was amplified in a first-round RT-PCR using the HTBI primer set. TCRdb used MiXCR to reprocess the multiplex PCR reads, holding one entry per CDR3 protein. The data show hundreds of thousands of distinct CDR3 sequences, 16% seen once. This CDR3 comprises 11 residues. The germline V gene encodes CDR1 DFQATT and CDR2 SNEGSKA (reference sequence). Trimming removed 2 bases from V and 7 bases from J, with 8 bases in between.

The sequence was collected from a woman aged 40 to 55 with Graves' ophthalmopathy. Sequenced: blood. The rearrangement links TRBV20-1 to TRBJ1-2; the D gene is possibly TRBD1 (5 bases). The CDR3 reads CSARIRAGYTF. The CDR3 bases are TGCAGTGCTAGAATCAGGGCTGGCTACACCTTC.